The sequence of this T cell receptor beta chain was determined in a study of blood T cells in healthy people across ages. Study-level points and caveats: Roughly linear age-related decline in beta diversity appeared, significant by age roughly 40.

The germline V and J ends were trimmed by 2 bases and 1 base, with 14 bases remaining between them. The CDR3 is made up of 16 amino acids. CDR1 is MNHEY, CDR2 SVGEGT, per germline. Sample-barcoded 5' priming and a J-beta primer mix drove a second PCR of roughly 6 to 12 cycles. Unique molecular identifiers of 12 random nucleotides labeled each cDNA. TCRdb re-analysed the 5' RACE reads in MiXCR, keeping a single row per CDR3 protein. The data show about 1.6 million distinct CDR3 sequences, about 31% seen once. As for this clonotype: Its antigen is not known.

The chain has TRBV6-2 or TRBV6-3 and TRBJ1-1, with D perhaps matching TRBD1 (6 bases). Sequenced material: blood. The TCR was taken from a woman aged 25-40 years in good health. The CDR3 nucleotides are TGTGCCAGCAGTTACCCCTTCGGACAGAAGAACACTGAAGCTTTCTTT. Translated: CASSYPFGQKNTEAFF.